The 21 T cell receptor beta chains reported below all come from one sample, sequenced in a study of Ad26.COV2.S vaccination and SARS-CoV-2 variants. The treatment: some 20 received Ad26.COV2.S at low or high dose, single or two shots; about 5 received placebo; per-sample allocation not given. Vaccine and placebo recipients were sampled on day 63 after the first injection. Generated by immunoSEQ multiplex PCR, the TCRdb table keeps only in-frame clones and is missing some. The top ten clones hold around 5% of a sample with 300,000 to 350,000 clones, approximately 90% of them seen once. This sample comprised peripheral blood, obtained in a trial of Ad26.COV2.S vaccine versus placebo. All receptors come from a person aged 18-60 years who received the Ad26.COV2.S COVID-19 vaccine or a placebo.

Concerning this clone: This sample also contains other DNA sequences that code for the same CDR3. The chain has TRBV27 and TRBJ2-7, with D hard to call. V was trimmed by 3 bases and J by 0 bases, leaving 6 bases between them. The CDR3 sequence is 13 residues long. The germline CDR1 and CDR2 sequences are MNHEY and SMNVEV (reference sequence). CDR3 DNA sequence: TGTGCCAGCAGTTTGACGGTCTCCTACGAGCAGTACTTC. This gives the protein CASSLTVSYEQYF.

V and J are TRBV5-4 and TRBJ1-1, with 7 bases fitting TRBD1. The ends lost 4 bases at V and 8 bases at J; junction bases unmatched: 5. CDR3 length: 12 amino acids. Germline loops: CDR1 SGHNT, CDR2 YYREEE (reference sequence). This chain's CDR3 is CASSPAQGEAFF. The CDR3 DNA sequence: TGTGCCAGCAGCCCGGCACAGGGGGAAGCTTTCTTT.

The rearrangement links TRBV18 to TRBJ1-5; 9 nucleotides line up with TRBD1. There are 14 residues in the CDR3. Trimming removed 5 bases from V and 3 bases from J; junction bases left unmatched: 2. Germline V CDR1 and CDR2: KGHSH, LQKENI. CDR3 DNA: TGTGCCAGCTCATGGGACAGGGACAATCAGCCCCAGCATTTT. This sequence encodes CASSWDRDNQPQHF.

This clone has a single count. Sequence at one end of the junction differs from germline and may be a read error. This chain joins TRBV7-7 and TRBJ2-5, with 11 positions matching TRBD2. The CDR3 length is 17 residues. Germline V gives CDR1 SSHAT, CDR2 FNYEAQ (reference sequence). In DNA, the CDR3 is TGTGCTAGCAGCTTCGGGCTAGCGGGGGGTGCGGCGGAGACCCAGTACTTC. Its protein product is CASSFGLAGGAAETQYF.

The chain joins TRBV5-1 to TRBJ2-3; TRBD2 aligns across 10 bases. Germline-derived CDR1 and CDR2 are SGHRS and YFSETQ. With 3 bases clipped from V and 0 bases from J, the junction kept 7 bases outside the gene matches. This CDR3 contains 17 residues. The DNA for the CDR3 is TGCGCCAGCAGCTATAGCGGGGGGTCCTCTAGCACAGATACGCAGTATTTT. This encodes CASSYSGGSSSTDTQYF.

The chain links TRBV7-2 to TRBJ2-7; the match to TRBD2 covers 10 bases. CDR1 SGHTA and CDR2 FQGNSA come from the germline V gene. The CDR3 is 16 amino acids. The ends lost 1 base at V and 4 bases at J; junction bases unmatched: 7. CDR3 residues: CASSLVGAGGQYEQYF. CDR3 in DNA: TGTGCCAGCAGCTTAGTAGGAGCGGGGGGGCAATACGAGCAGTACTTC.

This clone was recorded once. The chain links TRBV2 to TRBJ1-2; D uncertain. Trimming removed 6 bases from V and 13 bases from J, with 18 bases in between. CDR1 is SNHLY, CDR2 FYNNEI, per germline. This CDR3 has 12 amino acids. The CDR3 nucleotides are TGTGCCAGCAGGGGCGACCGCTCCATAGGCACCTTC. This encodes CASRGDRSIGTF.

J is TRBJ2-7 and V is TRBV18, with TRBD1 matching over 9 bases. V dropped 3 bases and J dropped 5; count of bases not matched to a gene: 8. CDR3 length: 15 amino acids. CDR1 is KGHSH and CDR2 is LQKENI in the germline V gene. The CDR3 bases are TGTGCCAGCTCACCTCTCGGACAGGGGAAGGACGAGCAGTACTTC. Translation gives CASSPLGQGKDEQYF.

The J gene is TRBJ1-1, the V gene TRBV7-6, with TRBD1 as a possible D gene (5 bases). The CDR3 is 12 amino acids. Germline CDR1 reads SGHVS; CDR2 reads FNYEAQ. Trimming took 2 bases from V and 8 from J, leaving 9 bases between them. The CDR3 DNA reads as TGTGCCAGCAGCTTATGGGGGGAAGAAGCTTTCTTT. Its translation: CASSLWGEEAFF.

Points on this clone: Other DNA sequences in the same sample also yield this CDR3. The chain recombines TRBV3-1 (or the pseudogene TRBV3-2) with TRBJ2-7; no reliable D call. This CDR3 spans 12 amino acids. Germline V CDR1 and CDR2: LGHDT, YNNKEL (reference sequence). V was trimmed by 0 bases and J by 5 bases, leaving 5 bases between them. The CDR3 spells CASSQDGNEQYF. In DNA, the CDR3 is TGTGCCAGCAGCCAAGACGGAAACGAGCAGTACTTC.

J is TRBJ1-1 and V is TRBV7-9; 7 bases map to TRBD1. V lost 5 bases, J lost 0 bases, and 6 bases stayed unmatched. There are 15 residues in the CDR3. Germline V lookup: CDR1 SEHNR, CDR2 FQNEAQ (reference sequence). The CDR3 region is CASSHRDRLNTEAFF. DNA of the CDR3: TGTGCCAGCAGCCACCGGGACAGACTGAACACTGAAGCTTTCTTT.

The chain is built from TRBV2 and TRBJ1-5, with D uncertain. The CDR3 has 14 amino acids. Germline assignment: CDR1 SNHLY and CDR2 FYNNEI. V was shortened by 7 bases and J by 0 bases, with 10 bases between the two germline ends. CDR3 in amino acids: CASKEAGSNQPQHF. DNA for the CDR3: TGTGCCAGCAAAGAGGCCGGTAGCAATCAGCCCCAGCATTTT.

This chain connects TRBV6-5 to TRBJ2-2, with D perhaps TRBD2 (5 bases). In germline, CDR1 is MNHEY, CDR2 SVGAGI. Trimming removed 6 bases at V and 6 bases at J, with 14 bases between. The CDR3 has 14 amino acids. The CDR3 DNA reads TGTGCCAGCAGACGCGACGGGCGGGCCGGGGAGCTGTTTTTT. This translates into CASRRDGRAGELFF.

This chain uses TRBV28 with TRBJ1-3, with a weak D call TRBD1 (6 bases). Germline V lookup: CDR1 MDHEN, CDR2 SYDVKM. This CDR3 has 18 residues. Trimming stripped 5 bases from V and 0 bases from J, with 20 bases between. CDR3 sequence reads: CASSPPGQPRHSGNTIYF. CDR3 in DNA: TGTGCCAGCAGTCCCCCCGGACAGCCCAGGCACTCTGGAAACACCATATATTTT.

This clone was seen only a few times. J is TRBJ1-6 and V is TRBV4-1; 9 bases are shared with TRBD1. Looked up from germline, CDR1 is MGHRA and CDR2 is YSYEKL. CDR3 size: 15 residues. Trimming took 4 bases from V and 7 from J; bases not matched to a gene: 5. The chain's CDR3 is CASSRTGTGNSPLHF. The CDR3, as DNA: TGCGCCAGCAGCCGAACCGGGACAGGGAATTCACCCCTCCACTTT.

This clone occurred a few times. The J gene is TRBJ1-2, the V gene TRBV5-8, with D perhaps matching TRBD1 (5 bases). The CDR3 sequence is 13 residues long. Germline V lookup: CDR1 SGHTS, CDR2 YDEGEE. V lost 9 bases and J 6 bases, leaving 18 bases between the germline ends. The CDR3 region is CATAPTGFNGYTF. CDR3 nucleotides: TGTGCCACCGCCCCCACAGGTTTTAATGGCTACACCTTC.

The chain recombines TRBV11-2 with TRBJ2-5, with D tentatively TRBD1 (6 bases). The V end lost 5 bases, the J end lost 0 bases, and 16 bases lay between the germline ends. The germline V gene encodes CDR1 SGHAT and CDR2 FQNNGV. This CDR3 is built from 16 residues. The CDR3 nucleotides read TGTGCCAGCAGCCGCCCCCAGGGGAAGTACCAAGAGACCCAGTACTTC. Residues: CASSRPQGKYQETQYF.

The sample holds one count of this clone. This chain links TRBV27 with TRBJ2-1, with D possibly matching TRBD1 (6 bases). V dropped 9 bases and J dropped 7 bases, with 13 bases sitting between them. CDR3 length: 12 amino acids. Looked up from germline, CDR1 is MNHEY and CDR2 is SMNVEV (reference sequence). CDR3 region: CASWGTRNEQFF. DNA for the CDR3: TGTGCCAGTTGGGGGACACGTAATGAGCAGTTCTTC.

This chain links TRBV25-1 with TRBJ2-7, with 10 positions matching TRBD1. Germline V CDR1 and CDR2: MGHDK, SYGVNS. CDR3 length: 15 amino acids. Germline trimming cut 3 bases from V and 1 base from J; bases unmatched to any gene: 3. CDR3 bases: TGTGCCAGCAGTGAGGGGACAGGGGTGTCCTACGAGCAGTACTTC. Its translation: CASSEGTGVSYEQYF.

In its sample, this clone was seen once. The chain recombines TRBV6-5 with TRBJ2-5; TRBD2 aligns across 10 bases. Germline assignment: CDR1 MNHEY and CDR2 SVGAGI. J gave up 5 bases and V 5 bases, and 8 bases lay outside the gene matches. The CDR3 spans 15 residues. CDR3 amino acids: CASSIKREGRETQYF. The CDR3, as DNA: TGTGCCAGCAGTATCAAGCGGGAGGGCCGCGAGACCCAGTACTTC.

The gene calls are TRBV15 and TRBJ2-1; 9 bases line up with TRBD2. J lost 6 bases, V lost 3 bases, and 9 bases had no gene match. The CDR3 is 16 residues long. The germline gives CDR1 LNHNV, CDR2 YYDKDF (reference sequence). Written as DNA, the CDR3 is TGTGCCACCAGCAGCCTCGCCGGGACTAGCACCAATGAGCAGTTCTTC. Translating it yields CATSSLAGTSTNEQFF.